The present entry profiles one T cell receptor (beta chain) with its context. This sample was included in a study of blood T cell repertoires in COVID-19. Study details: Italy, Spain and the United States were the sources of the convalescent and acute COVID-19 samples. PBMCs, B-cell-depleted T cells, or T cells were the source of the cDNA or gDNA that made up the material.

Per the original methods: Nucleated cell number was recorded as an estimate derived from reference gene primer amplification. Only in-frame clones appear in the TCRdb table, and some are missing; sequencing was by immunoSEQ multiplex PCR. Clonal size and the V and J genes are those of that table, whereas D and trimming came from the DNA. This table has some 110,000 clones, around 85% appearing once. Germline-derived CDR1 and CDR2 are SGHRS and YFSETQ. The V segment lost 5 bases and the J segment 6 bases; nucleotides outside the gene matches: 5. CDR3 size: 14 residues. The specimen was peripheral blood. The V and J genes are TRBV5-1 and TRBJ1-6; TRBD1 agrees at 7 bases. The TCR comes from a man aged 65 to 79 who had recovered from COVID-19. The CDR3 reads CASSWTGRNSPLHF. DNA for the CDR3: TGCGCCAGCAGTTGGACAGGCCGTAATTCACCCCTCCACTTT.